This T cell receptor beta chain was identified in a study of OX40 agonist ivuxolimab in advanced cancers. General study findings and limits: Relative to CD4+ cells, CD8+ T cells on average had more expanded clones.

The germline gives CDR1 SGHRS, CDR2 YFSETQ. V lost 0 bases to trimming and J lost 4 bases, with 8 bases between them. CDR3 length: 13 residues. With regard to this clone: Its specificity is not known.

Using immunoSEQ multiplex PCR, the repertoire was profiled, and TCRdb retains in-frame clones only, with some absent. The sample records more than 65,000 clones, around 85% being singletons. V is TRBV5-1 and J is TRBJ2-7; D gene ambiguous. The source of this sequence is an adult with an advanced solid tumor such as melanoma, head and neck, liver or kidney cancer. This sample comprised CD4+ or CD8+ T cells sorted from blood, obtained in a trial of the OX40 agonist ivuxolimab. CDR3 sequence (DNA): TGCGCCAGCAGCTTGGGATACGGGTACGAGCAGTACTTC. Translating gives CASSLGYGYEQYF.